This T cell receptor (beta chain) was documented in a study of cytomegalovirus exposure and HLA in healthy donors (TCRdb year 2017). Study-level background: An earlier analysis of roughly 630 of the donors reported approximately 290 Gb of sequence data and 120 million or so unique TCR beta sequences from 150 million to 200 million T cells. The study aimed to test whether cataloging public T cell receptors could reveal signatures of past pathogen exposure. In a later genetic analysis, genome-wide SNP genotypes for about 65% of the roughly 670 donors were used, and that subset was treated as a discovery cohort. The number of typed donors differed by locus: about 620-640 for A, B, C, DRB1 and DQB1; approximately 530 for DQA1; 606 for DPA1; and roughly 450 for DPB1. In an earlier analysis of roughly 540 of the donors, high-throughput TCR beta sequencing was used to judge whether each TCR beta V gene segment behaved as functional or pseudogenic. Rather than using new phenotypic data, the later analysis identified candidate immune exposures from TCR beta sequences and from how often those sequences occurred across donors. Alongside the repertoire data, information on donor age, sex, ethnicity and CMV serostatus was compiled. To predict cytomegalovirus infection status, the study brought together high-throughput TCR immunosequencing, statistical association of individual TCRs with disease status, and machine learning. Class I and class II HLA loci were covered by the typing at four-digit resolution. Across under 500 genotyped donors of the cohort, an average of about 240,000 unique TCR beta nucleotide sequences per donor were sequenced, and 15% to 20% of those sequences were non-productive. The study used immunosequencing to profile the T cell repertoires of about 670 subjects and linked those repertoires to cytomegalovirus serostatus. All discovery cohort repertoires had been generated using a single sequencing platform. Roughly five DR-DQ haplotypes were treated as single units for association and clustering because of strong linkage in the cohort. The genetic ancestry cluster associated with self-reported Caucasian donors included roughly four fifths of the 398 genotyped donors. In a later analysis, previously published TCR beta repertoires from 500 to 750 donors were re-analyzed and high-resolution HLA genotyping was added so that TCR occurrence patterns could be studied. Besides the first cohort of hundreds of subjects, a separate validation cohort made up of over a hundred different subjects was used. An early release that covered about 600 HLA-typed donors contained about 300 gigabases of sequencing data and 65 million to 100 million unique TCR sequences.

The receptor library was made with the immunoSEQ multiplex PCR assay. For the multiplex PCR, a mixture combining 60 forward primers for TCR Vbeta segments and 13 reverse primers for TCR Jbeta segments was used. The CDR3 region of rearranged TCR beta genes was amplified from genomic DNA with a multiplex PCR assay. The amplified TCR beta libraries were sequenced on the Illumina HiSeq System as 87-base-pair reads. As for the original processing: A later analysis counted around 72 million unique TCR beta chains across the 666 repertoires, and some 11 million of these chains were shared by at least two donors. Raw reads were error-corrected and collapsed into unique sequences with a nearest-neighbor algorithm that merged closely related sequences to remove PCR and sequencing errors. Alignment of CDR3 sequences to IMGT reference sequences was used to assign V, D and J gene segments. Each retained sequence needed at least a six-nucleotide match to both a V gene segment and a J gene segment. Rearrangements were called productive when the CDR3 lacked stop codons and stayed in frame with V and J; all others were non-productive. CDR3 was defined by IMGT convention, running from the second conserved V-encoded cysteine to the conserved J-encoded phenylalanine. The earlier analysis of about 590 of the donors excluded sequences that lacked an unambiguous match to a single V gene segment. In an earlier analysis of approximately 590 of the donors, V segments were called functional above 56.7% productive rearrangements and were called segregating when the between-donor standard deviation exceeded 5%. To diagnose cytomegalovirus status from the catalog of TCR beta chain sequences, a statistical classification framework was built. In a later analysis, V and J genes were assigned by comparing TCR nucleotide sequences against IMGT/GENE-DB human TR gene sequences. The TCRdist pipeline was used in a later analysis to assign CDR3 sequences and most-parsimonious VDJ recombination scenarios. In a later analysis, each TCR beta chain was defined by its CDR3 amino acid sequence together with its V-gene family, and reads without a unique V-gene family were excluded. In a later analysis, several hundred highly shared, low-generation-probability nucleotide sequences were removed to address suspected cross-contamination and a sequencing artifact. In a later analysis, a clonal expansion index for each public chain was calculated from normalized within-repertoire ranks of inferred template counts. In a later analysis, generation probabilities were computed using a VDJ recombination model fitted to out-of-frame rearrangements, and the results were checked against IGoR. A later analysis scored TCR-TCR, TCR-HLA and TCR-CMV co-occurrence with hypergeometric tests, applying a repertoire-size bias correction to TCR pairs. A later analysis estimated false discovery rates by permuting HLA or CMV assignments 20 times. In a later analysis, co-occurring TCRs were grouped using DBSCAN, with TCRdist sequence similarity added in when clustering inside HLA-allele-positive subsets. Repertoires with fewer than 30,000 or more than 120,000 public chains, plus five repertoires with anomalous nucleotide sharing, were excluded from co-occurrence clustering. The table was pulled from immuneACCESS by TCRdb, which kept in-frame rearrangements only. Such tables lose some clones; where checked, under half of the loss comes from unresolved V genes, and the rest has no known cause. Clonal size and the V and J genes are those of that table, whereas D and trimming came from the DNA. Present in this sample are roughly 150,000 clones, 75% to 80% of which were seen just once. The top ten clonotypes cover around 2% of the sample.

In the case of this clone: There is no known antigen for this receptor. Mismatch with germline at one junction end may stem from a read error.

Including cysteine and phenylalanine, the CDR3 has 12 amino acids. The read is trimmed to its CDR3 DNA, 36 bases read in frame from base 1. In the germline V gene (reference sequence), CDR1 corresponds to PRHDT and CDR2 to FYEKMQ. In total, approximately 700 healthy bone marrow donors made up the cohort. All cohort members were sampled while nominally healthy, although unrecorded immune exposures were likely present. The donor tested CMV seronegative and was one of the 352 seronegative cohort members. Each donor provided a peripheral blood sample, and peripheral blood mononuclear cells were used for TCR beta sequencing. Genomic DNA was extracted from the blood cell samples with the Qiagen DNeasy Blood Extraction Kit. The research as a whole found: An earlier analysis of approximately 600 of the donors showed that most TCR beta V segments appeared in productive rearrangements either about 87% or about 30% of the time, which broadly matched IMGT annotations. Most TCR sequences were seen in very few donors, while some public TCRs were found in many individuals. In a later analysis, some 17,000 TCR beta sequences were associated with specific HLA alleles at a false discovery rate of 0.05. HLA typing was unavailable for some donors at each locus, so association tests used only the typed subset. The sequencing pipeline was judged likely to have produced a cluster of highly shared sequence variants as a technical artifact. The earlier analysis of almost 600 of the donors excluded roughly 17 rarely observed V segments, including chromosome 9 orphons, because counts were too low. The study gave a list of around 170 TCR beta chains associated with cytomegalovirus. The cohort was sequenced for TCR beta chains only, and without alpha or paired-chain data the features that could be detected were limited. In a later analysis, several top co-occurrence clusters were reported to appear linked to parvovirus B19, influenza, CMV and Epstein-Barr virus. When HLA alleles, especially DR and DQ, strongly co-occurred, TCR associations were difficult to assign to individual alleles. It was suggested by the authors that the approach could potentially be generalized to other disease states and immunological phenotypes. Roughly uniform sequencing depth across donors was assumed in presence/absence analyses, although this assumption may not hold. According to a later analysis, most CMV-associated TCR beta chains appeared to be HLA-restricted, and the HLA associations seemed to be driven largely by CMV exposure. In a later analysis, the rate of TCR association differed among HLA loci, with DRB1 alleles having the most associated TCRs and HLA-C alleles having the fewest. A later genetic analysis associated a missense DCLRE1C variant with V-gene and J-gene trimming of TCR beta chains, and an independent cohort replicated the association. The only immune exposure information available for the cohort was CMV serostatus. A further reported finding was that TCR beta sequences accurately predicted the HLA-A and HLA-B alleles for most subjects in the first cohort. Compared with equally common non-associated chains, HLA-associated TCR beta chains in a later analysis were more clonally expanded and had lower generation probabilities. Linkage disequilibrium might explain the correlated functional status among segregating V segments, but an unknown experimental factor could not be excluded. The classifier was reported to diagnose cytomegalovirus status with high specificity and sensitivity in both the original and validation cohorts. Because the 87-base-pair reads could not distinguish some IMGT-functional V segments, including TRBV6-2 and TRBV6-3, those segments were excluded. According to a later genetic analysis, donors in an Asian-associated ancestry cluster had fewer N-insertions in productive TCRs than the approximately 670-donor mean. In vitro tests confirmed that a few of the cytomegalovirus-associated TCR beta chains recognize cytomegalovirus antigens.

The TCR sequence derives from a man aged 25-45 years in good health and CMV-seronegative. The sequenced sample consisted of PBMCs. In this chain, TRBV13 is recombined with TRBJ2-7, with an unclear D gene assignment. Here the CDR3 is given as CASSSSSHEQYF. The bases are TGTGCCAGCAGTTCGTCCTCCCACGAGCAGTACTTC.